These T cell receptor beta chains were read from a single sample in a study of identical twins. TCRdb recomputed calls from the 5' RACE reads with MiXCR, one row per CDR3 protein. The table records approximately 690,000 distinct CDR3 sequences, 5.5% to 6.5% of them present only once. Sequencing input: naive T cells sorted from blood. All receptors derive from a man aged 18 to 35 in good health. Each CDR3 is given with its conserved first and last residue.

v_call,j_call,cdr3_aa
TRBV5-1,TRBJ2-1,CASSLAMRGQGSDEQFF
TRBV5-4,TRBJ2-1,CASSPGTADEQFF
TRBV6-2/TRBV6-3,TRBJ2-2,CASSRTSNTGELFF
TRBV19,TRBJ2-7,CASRETSGSYEQYF
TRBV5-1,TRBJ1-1,CASSSNPDRGNTEAFF
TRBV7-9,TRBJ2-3,CASSIGGGTDTQYF
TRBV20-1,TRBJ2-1,CSAGGGELVNEQFF
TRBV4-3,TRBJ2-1,CASSAALNDEQFF
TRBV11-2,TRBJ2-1,CASSRPGPDNEQFF
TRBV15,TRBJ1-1,CATSRDSWEGRDTEAFF
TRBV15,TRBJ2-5,CATSRAVGQETQYF
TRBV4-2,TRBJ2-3,CASSQLARASSADTQYF
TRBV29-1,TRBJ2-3,CSVDFGDEGTDTQYF
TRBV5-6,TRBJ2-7,CASSPGWDYEQYF
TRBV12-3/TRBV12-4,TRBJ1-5,CASSGSPSGNQPQHF
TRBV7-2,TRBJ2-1,CASIPTGGRSYNEQFF
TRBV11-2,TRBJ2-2,CASSPPPTLAGGTGELFF
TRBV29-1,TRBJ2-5,CSVEESVGLAGGETQYF
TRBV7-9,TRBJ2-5,CASSHYRTGEETQYF
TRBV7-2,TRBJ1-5,CASSLEQGGNQPQHF
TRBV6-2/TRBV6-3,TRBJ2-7,CASRPLAGKDEQYF
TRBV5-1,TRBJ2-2,CATRPNLNTGELFF
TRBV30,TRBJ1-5,CACRGIGNNQPQHF
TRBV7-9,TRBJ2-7,CASSTVVSQGGHEQYF
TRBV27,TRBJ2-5,CASSPRRYKETQYF
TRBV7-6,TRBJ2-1,CASSLASGSASSYNEQFF
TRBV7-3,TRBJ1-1,CASSLSGQGLTEAFF
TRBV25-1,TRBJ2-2,CASSEYVAGGPGELFF
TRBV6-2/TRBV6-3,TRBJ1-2,CASSYLRIWDRGGPVGGYTF
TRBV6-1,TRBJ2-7,CASSPRTSGSTYEQYF
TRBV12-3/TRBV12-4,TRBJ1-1,CASSFTREDTEAFF
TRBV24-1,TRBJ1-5,CATSRSLSNQPQHF
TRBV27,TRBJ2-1,CASSFGTSDSGIEQFF
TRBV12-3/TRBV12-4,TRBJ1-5,CASSFDGDQPQHF
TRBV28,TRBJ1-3,CASRRTAPGNTIYF
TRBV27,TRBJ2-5,CASSPIHRGSQETQYF
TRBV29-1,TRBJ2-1,CSVRTHRGYNEQFF
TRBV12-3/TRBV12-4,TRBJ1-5,CASSLESDQPQHF
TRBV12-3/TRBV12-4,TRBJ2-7,CASRLDRRRYEQYF
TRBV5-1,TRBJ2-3,CASNREGSTDTQYF
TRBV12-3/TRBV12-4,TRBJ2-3,CASKSSGRSTDTQYF
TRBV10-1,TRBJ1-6,CASSAGQGNSPLHF
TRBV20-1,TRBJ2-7,CSARRTSGGEEYF
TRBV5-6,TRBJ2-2,CASRRGLAGPGELFF
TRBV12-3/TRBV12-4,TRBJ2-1,CASSSTSFEQFF
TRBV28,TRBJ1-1,CASRGVAEAFF
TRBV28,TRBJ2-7,CASHRTGAGEQYF
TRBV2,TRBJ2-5,CATSWTSGMSEETQYF
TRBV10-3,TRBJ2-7,CAIRGVDRGPYEQYF
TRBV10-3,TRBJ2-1,CAIRRLEGNEQFF
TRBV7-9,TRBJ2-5,CASSSPGTGGQETQYF
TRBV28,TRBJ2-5,CASTGTGTPETQYF
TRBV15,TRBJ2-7,CATSRDRSGYEQYF
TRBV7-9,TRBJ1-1,CASAGRTEAFF
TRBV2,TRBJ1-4,CASSQQGSRATNEKLFF
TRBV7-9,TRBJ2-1,CASSLAGAGVYNEQFF
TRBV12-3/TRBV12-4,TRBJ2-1,CANSPGLGVWNEQFF
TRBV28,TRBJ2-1,CASSPSGQGANEQFF
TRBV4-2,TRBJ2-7,CASSQGRSYEQYF
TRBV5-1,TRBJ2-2,CASQGRELDTGELFF